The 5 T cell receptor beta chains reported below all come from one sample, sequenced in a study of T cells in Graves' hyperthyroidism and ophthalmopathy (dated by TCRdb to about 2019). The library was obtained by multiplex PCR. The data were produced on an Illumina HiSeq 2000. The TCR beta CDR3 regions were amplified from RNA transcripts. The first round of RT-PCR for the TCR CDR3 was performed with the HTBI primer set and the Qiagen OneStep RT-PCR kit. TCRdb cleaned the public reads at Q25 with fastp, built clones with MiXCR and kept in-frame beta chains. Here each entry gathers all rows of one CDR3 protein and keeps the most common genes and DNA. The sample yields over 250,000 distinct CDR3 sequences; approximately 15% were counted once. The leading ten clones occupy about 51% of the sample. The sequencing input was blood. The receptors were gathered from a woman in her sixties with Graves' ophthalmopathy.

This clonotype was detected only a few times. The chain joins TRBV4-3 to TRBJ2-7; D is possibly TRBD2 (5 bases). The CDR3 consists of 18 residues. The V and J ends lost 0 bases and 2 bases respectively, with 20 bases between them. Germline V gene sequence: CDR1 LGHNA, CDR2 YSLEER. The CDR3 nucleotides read TGCGCCAGCAGCCAAGACTCGGATTTAGGCAGCGGCCCCTACGAGCAGTACTTC. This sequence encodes CASSQDSDLGSGPYEQYF.

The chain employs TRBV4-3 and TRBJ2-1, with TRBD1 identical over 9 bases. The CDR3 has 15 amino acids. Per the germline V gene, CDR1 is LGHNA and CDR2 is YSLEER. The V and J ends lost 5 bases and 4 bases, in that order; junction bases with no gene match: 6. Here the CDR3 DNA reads TGCGCCAGCAGCAGACGACAGGGGGGTTACAATGAGCAGTTCTTC. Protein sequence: CASSRRQGGYNEQFF.

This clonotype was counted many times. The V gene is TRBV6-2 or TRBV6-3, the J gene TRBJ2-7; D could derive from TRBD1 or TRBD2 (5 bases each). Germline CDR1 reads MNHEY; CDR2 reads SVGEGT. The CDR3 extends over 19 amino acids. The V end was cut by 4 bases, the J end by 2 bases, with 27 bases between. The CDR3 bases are TGTGCCAGCAGTTTCACTATTGGGCGGTCCGTTAGGGGACCCTACGAGCAGTACTTC. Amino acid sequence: CASSFTIGRSVRGPYEQYF.

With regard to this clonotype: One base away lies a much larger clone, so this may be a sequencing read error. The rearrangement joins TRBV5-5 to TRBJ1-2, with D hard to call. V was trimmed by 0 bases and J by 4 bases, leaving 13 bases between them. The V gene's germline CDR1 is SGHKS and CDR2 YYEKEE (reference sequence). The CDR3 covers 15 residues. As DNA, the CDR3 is TGTGCCAGCAGCTTGGATGGGGTCAGGAGCTATGGCTACACCTTC. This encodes CASSLDGVRSYGYTF.

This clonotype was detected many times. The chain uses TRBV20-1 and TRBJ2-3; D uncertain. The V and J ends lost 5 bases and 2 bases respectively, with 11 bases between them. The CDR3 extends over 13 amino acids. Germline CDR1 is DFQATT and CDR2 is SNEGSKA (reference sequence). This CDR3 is CSASSGHTDTQYF. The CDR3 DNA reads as TGCAGTGCTTCGTCCGGCCACACAGATACGCAGTATTTT.